Described below is a single TCR beta chain sequence and its context. This sample was included in a study of blood T cells in healthy people across ages. For the second PCR, which ran for about 7 to 11 cycles, a sample-barcoded 5' primer and a J-beta primer mix were used. TCRdb processed the 5' RACE reads anew with MiXCR; each CDR3 protein has one entry. This sample has 700,000 to 900,000 distinct CDR3 sequences, with around 25% found just once. In addition, the sample was reused for a study of T cells of mothers and their children.

The specimen was blood. The clonotype was recovered from a boy between 10 and 17 years old in good health.

The DNA for the CDR3 is TGTGCCACCAGCGTCGCCTCGAGGGGTTATCAGCCCCAGCATTTT. Its protein product is CATSVASRGYQPQHF. This sequence joins TRBV15 and TRBJ1-5; TRBD1 is a possible D gene (5 bases). The germline gives CDR1 LNHNV, CDR2 YYDKDF (reference sequence). This CDR3 contains 15 residues. The V gene lost 5 bases and the J gene lost 5 bases, with 16 bases spanning the gap.